The 3 T cell receptor beta chains in this list originate from one sample, sequenced in a study of blood T cell repertoires in COVID-19. Sequencing was performed with immunoSEQ multiplex PCR; in TCRdb, only in-frame clones are kept and a portion is missing. This table holds under 250,000 clones, around 79% found once. The specimen sequenced was peripheral blood. All receptors come from a woman in her 40s with COVID-19, enrolled during active disease.

The chain has TRBV4-3 and TRBJ1-2; unclear D gene. The CDR3 is 15 residues long. The V end lost 4 bases, the J end lost 2 bases, and 14 bases lay between the germline ends. Germline values: CDR1 LGHNA, CDR2 YSLEER. The CDR3 region has the DNA TGCGCCAGCAGCCTCGGCGGGGATCTGAACTATGGCTACACCTTC. Its translation is CASSLGGDLNYGYTF.

This sequence joins TRBV27 and TRBJ2-7; D is unclear. Germline assignment: CDR1 MNHEY and CDR2 SMNVEV (reference sequence). The CDR3 runs 13 residues. Between the trimmed V and J ends, which lost 2 bases and 0 bases, there was a span of 5 bases. The CDR3 DNA is TGTGCCAGCAGTTTAAAGAGCTCCTACGAGCAGTACTTC. It specifies CASSLKSSYEQYF.

The gene calls are TRBV28 and TRBJ2-3, with D unclear. V dropped 6 bases and J dropped 2 bases, with 9 bases sitting between them. This CDR3 is built from 13 residues. The V gene's germline CDR1 is MDHEN and CDR2 SYDVKM. The CDR3 loop is CASSPEDTDTQYF. CDR3 DNA: TGTGCCAGCAGCCCAGAGGACACAGATACGCAGTATTTT.